This T cell receptor (beta chain) came from a study of T cells in Graves' hyperthyroidism and ophthalmopathy. The TCR beta CDR3 regions underwent amplification using RNA transcripts as the source. HTBI primers drove first-round RT-PCR of the TCR CDR3. TCRdb passed the multiplex PCR reads through MiXCR, listing each CDR3 protein once. This sample carries approximately 520,000 distinct CDR3 sequences, roughly 20% of them seen once, and the ten largest clones take about 26%. V shed 0 bases and J shed 0 bases, with 6 bases lying between them. Germline CDR1 reads SGHRS; CDR2 reads YFSETQ. This CDR3 has 14 amino acids. This clonotype appeared many times.

Source material: blood. The TCR was taken from a man between 18 and 29 years old with Graves' hyperthyroidism. The genes are TRBV5-1 and TRBJ1-1; D call uncertain. The CDR3 DNA reads TGCGCCAGCAGCTTGGTTAGCATGAACACTGAAGCTTTCTTT. Translated: CASSLVSMNTEAFF. Filled out from reference TRBV5-1 and TRBJ1-1, the complete variable domain reads KAGVTQTPRYLIKTRGQQVTLSCSPISGHRSVSWYQQTPGQGLQFLFEYFSETQRNKGNFPGRFSGRQFSNSRSEMNVSTLELGDSALYLCASSLVSMNTEAFFGQGTRLTVV.